Here is one T cell receptor (beta chain) with its context. The antigen remains undetermined. These data are taken from a study of beta chain features in type 1 diabetes. Turning to the study itself: Patients did not differ from healthy donors in age, gender or cell yield. Sorted cells from all samples, numbering approximately 110,000,000, were examined.

CD4+ naive, central memory, regulatory and stem cell-like memory cells were sorted via CD45RO/CCR7/CD25/CD127/CD95/CD27. The isolated RNA, all of it, was reverse transcribed, so expressed TCRB transcripts were what got sequenced. Sequencing was performed with immunoSEQ multiplex PCR; in TCRdb, only in-frame clones are kept and a portion is missing. This table holds a few hundred thousand clones, roughly 24% found once. Study outcomes and limitations: When Type 1 diabetes patients were examined, their TCRB CDR3s proved moderately but significantly shorter in all four CD4+ subsets. The study found fewer insertions and more deletions at VDJ junctions in type 1 diabetes patients.

The length of the CDR3 is 15 residues. The V segment lost 3 bases and the J segment 5 bases; nucleotides outside the gene matches: 9. Germline CDR1 and CDR2: GTSNPN and SVGIG (reference sequence). The chain employs TRBV30 and TRBJ2-5, with 10 bases identical to TRBD1. The sequenced sample consisted of naive CD4+ T cells from blood. This sequence was found in a woman in her 30s with type 1 diabetes. Here the CDR3 DNA reads TGTGCCTGGAGCCCGACAGGGGGCATGGGGGAGACCCAGTACTTC. Its protein is CAWSPTGGMGETQYF.